The next 2 T cell receptor beta chains were all read from a single sample in a study of cytomegalovirus exposure and HLA in healthy donors. 60 Vbeta and 13 Jbeta primers were used in PCR. Sequenced by immunoSEQ multiplex PCR; TCRdb stores in-frame clones only, minus some. This table holds 120,000 or so clones, 70% to 90% found once. Sequencing used PBMCs. The receptors derive from a man aged 18 to 29 in good health and CMV-seropositive.

The chain uses TRBV11-2 and TRBJ2-1, with a tentative D call TRBD1 (6 bases). Per the germline V gene, CDR1 is SGHAT and CDR2 is FQNNGV. The CDR3 has 12 amino acids. The V end lost 5 bases, the J end lost 8 bases, and 10 bases lay between the germline ends. CDR3 sequence: CASSPPGDEQFF. The CDR3 DNA sequence: TGTGCCAGCAGCCCGCCAGGGGATGAGCAGTTCTTC.

V is TRBV4-1 and J is TRBJ2-7, with 13 bases identical to TRBD2. Germline-derived CDR1 and CDR2 are MGHRA and YSYEKL. This CDR3 is built from 14 residues. V dropped 3 bases and J dropped 7; count of bases not matched to a gene: 3. CDR3: CASSQPGLAGEQYF. CDR3 DNA: TGCGCCAGCAGCCAGCCGGGACTAGCGGGAGAGCAGTACTTC.